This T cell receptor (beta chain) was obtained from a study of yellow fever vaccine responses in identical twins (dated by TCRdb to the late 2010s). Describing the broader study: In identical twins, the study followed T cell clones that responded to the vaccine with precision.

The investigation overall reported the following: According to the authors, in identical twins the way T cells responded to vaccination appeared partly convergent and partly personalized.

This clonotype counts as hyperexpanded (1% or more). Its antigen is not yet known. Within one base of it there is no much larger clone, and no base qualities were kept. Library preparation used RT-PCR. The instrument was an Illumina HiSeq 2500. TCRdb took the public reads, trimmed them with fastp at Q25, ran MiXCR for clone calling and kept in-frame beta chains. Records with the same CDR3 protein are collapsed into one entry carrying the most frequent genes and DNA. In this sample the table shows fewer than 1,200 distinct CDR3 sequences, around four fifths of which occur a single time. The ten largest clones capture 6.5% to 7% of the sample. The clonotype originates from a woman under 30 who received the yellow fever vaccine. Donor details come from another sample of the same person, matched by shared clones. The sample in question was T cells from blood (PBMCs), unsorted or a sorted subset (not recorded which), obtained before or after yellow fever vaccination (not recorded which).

The CDR3 in this case is CASSEGRSNQPQHF. The base sequence is TGTGCCAGCAGTGAGGGACGCAGCAATCAGCCCCAGCATTTT. This chain joins TRBV2 to TRBJ1-5; the best D guess is TRBD1, with 5 bases matching. V is pared back by 3 bases and J by 1 base, with 7 bases lying between the germline termini. Sequences SNHLY (CDR1) and FYNNEI (CDR2) are obtained from the germline V gene. Including the terminal cysteine and phenylalanine, the CDR3 comprises 14 residues. Kept here is only the CDR3 DNA, which spans 42 bases and is read in frame from base 1.